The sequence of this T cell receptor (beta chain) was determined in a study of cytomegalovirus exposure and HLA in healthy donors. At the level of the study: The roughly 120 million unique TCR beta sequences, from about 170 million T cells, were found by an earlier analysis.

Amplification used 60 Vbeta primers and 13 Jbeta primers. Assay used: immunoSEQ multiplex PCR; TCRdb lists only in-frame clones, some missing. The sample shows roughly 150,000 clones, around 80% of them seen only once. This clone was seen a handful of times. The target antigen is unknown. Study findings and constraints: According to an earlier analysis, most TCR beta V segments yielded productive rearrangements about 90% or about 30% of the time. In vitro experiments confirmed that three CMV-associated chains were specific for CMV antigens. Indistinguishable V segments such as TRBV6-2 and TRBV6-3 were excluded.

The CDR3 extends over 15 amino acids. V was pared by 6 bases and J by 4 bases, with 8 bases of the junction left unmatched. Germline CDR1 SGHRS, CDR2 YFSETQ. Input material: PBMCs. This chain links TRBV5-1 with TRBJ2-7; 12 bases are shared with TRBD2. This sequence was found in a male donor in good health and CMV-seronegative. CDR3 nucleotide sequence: TGCGCCAGCACCATGGGACTAGCGGGCCAGTACGAGCAGTACTTC. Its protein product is CASTMGLAGQYEQYF.